What follows is one TCR beta chain and its context. This entry is derived from a study of blood T cell repertoires in COVID-19. Study summary: The samples span acute and convalescent COVID-19 from the United States, Italy and Spain. PBMCs, B-cell-depleted T cells, or T cells provided the cDNA or gDNA that made up the material.

Per the original data handling: Amplification of reference gene primers provided the estimated nucleated cell counts. Clones were read by immunoSEQ multiplex PCR, and TCRdb kept only the in-frame ones, dropping some. V and J calls and clone size are as listed in that table; D and trimming were resolved from the DNA. Here the sample spans 63,000 or so clones, 82% being singletons. Germline V CDR1 and CDR2: SGHRS, YFSETQ. The CDR3 extends over 15 amino acids. The V end lost 0 bases, the J end lost 2 bases, and 10 bases lay between the germline ends. The sample taken for sequencing was peripheral blood. The source of this sequence is a man older than 75 with active COVID-19. The V call is TRBV5-1, the J call TRBJ2-3, with a weak D call TRBD2 (7 bases). CDR3: CASSLDGGATDTQYF. CDR3 nucleotides: TGCGCCAGCAGCTTGGATGGGGGGGCCACAGATACGCAGTATTTT.